The clone carrying this T cell receptor beta chain occurred many times. This sample's treatment: PENTA 11 planned treatment interruption arm or continuous ART arm. The sample originates from a study of HIV-infected children after antiretroviral therapy interruption. CDR1 SGHTA and CDR2 FQGTGA come from the germline V gene. V lost 3 bases, J lost 5 bases, and 9 bases lay in between. CDR3 size: 13 residues. RNA-based 3' RACE libraries used unique molecular identifiers. TCRdb re-analysed the 3' RACE reads in MiXCR, keeping a single row per CDR3 protein. The sample includes around 47,000 distinct CDR3 sequences, around 4.5% of them seen just once.

The sequence came from a pool of human donors with HIV. The sample in question was CD45RA+ CD4+ T cells from PBMCs, pooled from several time points, obtained from a donor given antiretroviral therapy, either interrupted or continuous. Subset defined: naive CD4+ CD45RA+ CD45RO- T cells. The chain employs TRBV7-3 and TRBJ2-3; no definite D call. The CDR3 region is CASSFITGDTQYF. In DNA, the CDR3 is TGTGCCAGCAGCTTCATAACGGGAGATACGCAGTATTTT.